The next 26 T cell receptor beta chains were all read from a single sample in a study of early T cells in non-severe SARS-CoV-2 infection. TCRdb reanalysed the 5' RACE reads using MiXCR and keeps one entry per CDR3 protein. In the table there are roughly 51,000 distinct CDR3 sequences, 5.5% to 6.5% of which are singletons. This sample comprised whole blood, obtained at baseline. Receptors were obtained from an adult who was a healthcare worker with PCR-confirmed SARS-CoV-2 infection or an uninfected control (not recorded which).

This clonotype showed up many times. V gene TRBV6-6 combines with J gene TRBJ2-3, with D tentatively TRBD2 (7 bases). The V end was cut by 0 bases, the J end by 4 bases, with 11 bases between. The germline CDR1 and CDR2 sequences are MNHNY and SVGAGI (reference sequence). The CDR3 length is 15 residues. The CDR3 here is CASSYSGGPPDTQYF. CDR3 coding DNA: TGTGCCAGCAGTTACTCCGGGGGGCCCCCAGATACGCAGTATTTT.

The genes are TRBV12-3 or TRBV12-4 and TRBJ2-3; 9 nucleotides match TRBD1. After removal of 6 bases from V and 5 bases from J, the junction contained 9 bases not matched to a gene. CDR3 size: 15 residues. For the CDR3, the DNA is TGTGCCAGCAGACAATCCGGGACAGGGTTAGATACGCAGTATTTT. This translates into CASRQSGTGLDTQYF.

This chain joins TRBV12-3 or TRBV12-4 and TRBJ1-4, with 9 bases aligning to TRBD1. V lost 4 bases to trimming and J lost 7 bases; unmatched junction nucleotides: 7. This CDR3 is 15 amino acids long. The CDR3 loop is CASSSPGQGFEKLFF. The CDR3 bases are TGTGCCAGCAGTTCGCCGGGACAGGGTTTTGAAAAACTGTTTTTT.

This clonotype was detected many times. The chain joins TRBV11-3 to TRBJ2-3, with 13 positions matching TRBD2. The CDR3 is 17 residues long. V gave up 4 bases and J gave up 5 bases; unmatched junction bases: 9. The germline CDR1 and CDR2 sequences are SGHNT and YENEEA. Written as DNA, the CDR3 is TGTGCCAGCAGCTCAGCCCAGACTAGCGGGGGGTTAGATACGCAGTATTTT. It codes for CASSSAQTSGGLDTQYF.

This clonotype was recorded a few times. The chain links TRBV30 to TRBJ1-2, with D unresolved. Germline V gene sequence: CDR1 GTSNPN, CDR2 SVGIG (reference sequence). The CDR3 extends over 16 amino acids. V lost 0 bases and J lost 4, with 18 bases in between. The CDR3 loop reads CAWSVRSGVVGYGYTF. CDR3 sequence (DNA): TGTGCCTGGAGTGTACGCAGCGGCGTGGTTGGCTATGGCTACACCTTC.

This sequence joins TRBV10-3 and TRBJ2-1, with D possibly being TRBD1 (5 bases). In germline, CDR1 is ENHRY, CDR2 SYGVKD. The CDR3 covers 13 residues. V lost 8 bases and J lost 6, with 14 bases in between. The CDR3 DNA sequence: TGTGCCATCCGAACCGACCAGGGCAATGAGCAGTTCTTC. Translated, it gives CAIRTDQGNEQFF.

This clonotype was seen ten or more times. The chain combines TRBV18 with TRBJ1-1; D not certain. Germline assignment: CDR1 KGHSH and CDR2 LQKENI. The V end lost 6 bases, the J end lost 0 bases, and 11 bases lay between the germline ends. The CDR3 contains 14 residues. This chain's CDR3 is CASSLPAVNTEAFF. The CDR3 region has the DNA TGTGCCAGCTCCCTCCCTGCGGTGAACACTGAAGCTTTCTTT.

This clonotype was detected many times. The rearrangement joins TRBV12-5 to TRBJ2-7; D possibly corresponds to TRBD1 (5 bases). V lost 6 bases and J 6 bases, leaving 18 bases between the germline ends. Looked up from germline, CDR1 is LGHNT and CDR2 is FRNRAP. This CDR3 has 14 residues. The CDR3: CASGSLDPGCEQYF. The CDR3, as DNA: TGTGCTAGTGGATCACTTGACCCAGGGTGCGAGCAGTACTTC.

This clonotype occurred many times. The V and J genes are TRBV4-3 and TRBJ2-1, with 8 positions matching TRBD2. With V trimmed by 1 base and J by 2 bases, 1 base remained unmatched. Germline CDR1 is LGHNA and CDR2 is YSLEER. The CDR3 covers 15 residues. The CDR3 here is CASSQARGAYNEQFF. DNA of the CDR3: TGCGCCAGCAGCCAAGCGCGGGGGGCCTACAATGAGCAGTTCTTC.

The table lists this clonotype with many counts. The J gene is TRBJ1-4, the V gene TRBV7-2; D perhaps matches TRBD1 (5 bases). V lost 0 bases and J 7 bases, leaving 12 bases between the germline ends. CDR3 length equals 15 residues. Germline V gene sequence: CDR1 SGHTA, CDR2 FQGNSA. CDR3 nucleotide sequence: TGTGCCAGCAGCTTAGCGTTGGGGACGGCTGAAAAACTGTTTTTT. Translated: CASSLALGTAEKLFF.

This clonotype was detected a few times. The V and J genes are TRBV5-1 and TRBJ2-3; D call uncertain. Germline V lookup: CDR1 SGHRS, CDR2 YFSETQ. This CDR3 is built from 13 residues. Deletions cut 4 bases from V and 1 base from J, with 7 bases between. CDR3: CASSPDGTDTQYF. The CDR3 DNA follows: TGCGCCAGCAGCCCGGATGGCACAGATACGCAGTATTTT.

V and J are TRBV2 and TRBJ2-1; D unclear. The germline CDR1 and CDR2 sequences are SNHLY and FYNNEI. The ends were cut back, 3 bases at V and 7 bases at J, with 7 bases in the middle. The CDR3 contains 12 residues. The CDR3 is CASSEGVNEQFF. CDR3 coding DNA: TGTGCCAGCAGTGAGGGTGTTAATGAGCAGTTCTTC. Based on the CDR3 plus reference TRBV2 and TRBJ2-1, the full variable domain is EPEVTQTPSHQVTQMGQEVILRCVPISNHLYFYWYRQILGQKVEFLVSFYNNEISEKSEIFDDQFSVERPDGSNFTLKIRSTKLEDSAMYFCASSEGVNEQFFGPGTRLTVL.

V and J are TRBV6-2 or TRBV6-3 and TRBJ2-2; no clear D gene. CDR1 and CDR2 from the germline V gene are MNHEY and SVGEGT. Between the trimmed V and J ends, which lost 10 bases and 5 bases, there was a span of 17 bases. The CDR3 runs 14 residues. The CDR3 is CATHAGLGTGELFF. In nucleotides, the CDR3 is TGTGCCACCCACGCCGGATTGGGGACCGGGGAGCTGTTTTTT.

This clonotype came up a few times. This sequence joins TRBV12-3 or TRBV12-4 and TRBJ2-7, with D hard to call. Trimming removed 0 bases from V and 3 bases from J, with 6 bases in between. The CDR3 is 13 residues long. The CDR3 region is CASSLARDYEQYF. The CDR3 coding sequence is TGTGCCAGCAGTTTAGCTAGAGACTACGAGCAGTACTTC.

This clonotype was detected ten times or more. The rearrangement uses TRBV4-3 and TRBJ2-1; 7 nucleotides align to TRBD1. Germline trimming cut 3 bases from V and 5 bases from J; bases unmatched to any gene: 7. The CDR3 length is 15 residues. From germline, CDR1 is LGHNA and CDR2 YSLEER. In DNA form, the CDR3 reads TGCGCCAGCAGCCAGCTGGGACAGTTGGACAATGAGCAGTTCTTC. Its protein product is CASSQLGQLDNEQFF.

This clonotype showed up just a few times. V gene TRBV11-3 combines with J gene TRBJ2-5; D may correspond to TRBD1 or TRBD2 (5 bases each). Germline assignment: CDR1 SGHNT and CDR2 YENEEA. CDR3 length: 15 amino acids. Trimming removed 5 bases at V and 9 bases at J, with 22 bases between. The CDR3 region is CASSTGTSISVAQYF. The CDR3 DNA reads TGTGCCAGCAGCACTGGGACCTCCATCTCAGTGGCCCAGTACTTC.

This clonotype was observed at least ten times. The chain links TRBV7-2 to TRBJ2-1; 10 bases are shared with TRBD2. Trimming at V came to 5 bases and at J to 6 bases, leaving 7 bases not matched to a gene. This CDR3 has 15 residues. Germline V gene sequence: CDR1 SGHTA, CDR2 FQGNSA. The CDR3 loop is CASSRTSGALNEQFF. Written as DNA, the CDR3 is TGTGCCAGCAGCAGAACTAGCGGGGCCCTCAATGAGCAGTTCTTC.

This clonotype was observed at least ten times. The chain uses TRBV5-1 and TRBJ2-1, with 14 bases identical to TRBD2. Germline lookup yields CDR1 SGHRS and CDR2 YFSETQ. CDR3 length equals 15 residues. Trimming removed 4 bases from V and 10 bases from J; junction bases left unmatched: 7. The DNA for the CDR3 is TGCGCCAGCAGCCTTAGACTAGCGGGGGGGCAGGAGCAGTTCTTC. It codes for CASSLRLAGGQEQFF.

This clonotype has at least ten counts. The J gene is TRBJ1-1, the V gene TRBV12-3 or TRBV12-4; D unresolved. This CDR3 is built from 11 residues. Trimming shortened V by 8 bases and J by 4 bases, and 8 bases separated the two germline ends. DNA for the CDR3: TGTGCCAGCGAGGTTTTCACTGAAGCTTTCTTT. Its translation is CASEVFTEAFF.

This clonotype turned up a few times. This rearrangement joins TRBV6-5 to TRBJ2-7, with TRBD1 matching over 12 bases. Germline loops: CDR1 MNHEY, CDR2 SVGAGI. The CDR3 extends over 18 amino acids. V lost 6 bases, J lost 4 bases, and 16 bases stayed unmatched. The CDR3 DNA reads as TGTGCCAGCAGCCTCAACCTCCTTTTGGGACAGGGGGCTTACGAGCAGTACTTC. It translates to CASSLNLLLGQGAYEQYF.

This clonotype was seen many times. V gene TRBV20-1 combines with J gene TRBJ2-4; 8 bases fit TRBD1. Germline CDR1 is DFQATT and CDR2 is SNEGSKA (reference sequence). The CDR3 has 16 amino acids. The junction had 13 bases not matched to a gene; V was cut back by 3 bases and J by 6 bases. This CDR3 is CSARAKPGQAGNIQYF. In DNA form, the CDR3 reads TGCAGTGCTAGGGCTAAACCGGGACAGGCGGGAAACATTCAGTACTTC.

This clonotype was detected many times. The chain recombines TRBV4-2 with TRBJ1-1; D call uncertain. The CDR3 is made up of 13 amino acids. The V gene lost 0 bases and the J gene lost 6 bases, with 8 bases spanning the gap. Germline loops: CDR1 LGHNA, CDR2 YNFKEQ. The CDR3 here is CASSQDRQAEAFF. In DNA form, the CDR3 reads TGTGCCAGCAGCCAAGACCGCCAGGCTGAAGCTTTCTTT.

This clonotype was counted a few times. The chain recombines TRBV20-1 with TRBJ2-3, with 8 positions matching TRBD1. Germline lookup yields CDR1 DFQATT and CDR2 SNEGSKA (reference sequence). The J segment lost 3 bases and the V segment lost 1 base, leaving 12 bases of the junction unmatched. The CDR3 runs to 17 residues. DNA for the CDR3: TGCAGTGCTAGAGTCTCCAGGGGGCGTTTCGGTACAGATACGCAGTATTTT. Its translation is CSARVSRGRFGTDTQYF.

There are many counts of this clonotype. The J gene is TRBJ1-6, the V gene TRBV20-1; TRBD1 agrees at 7 bases. There are 13 residues in the CDR3. Germline CDR1 and CDR2: DFQATT and SNEGSKA (reference sequence). The V segment lost 6 bases and the J segment 10 bases; nucleotides outside the gene matches: 9. CDR3 DNA: TGCAGTGCAAGCGACAGGGAACGGTCACCCCTCCACTTT. It yields the protein CSASDRERSPLHF.

This chain links TRBV6-2 or TRBV6-3 with TRBJ2-3, with a weak D call TRBD1 (6 bases). The CDR3 extends over 21 amino acids. The germline gives CDR1 MNHEY, CDR2 SVGEGT. The V and J ends lost 6 bases and 0 bases respectively, with 31 bases between them. CDR3 sequence: CASRGVRGKNQPVRSTDTQYF. The CDR3 DNA reads TGTGCCAGCAGAGGTGTTAGGGGGAAGAATCAGCCCGTCCGAAGCACAGATACGCAGTATTTT.

This clonotype was counted at least ten times. V is TRBV7-2 and J is TRBJ2-7; weak D call: TRBD1 (8 bases). This CDR3 comprises 13 residues. Trimming removed 5 bases from V and 6 bases from J, with 14 bases in between. The germline V gene has CDR1 SGHTA and CDR2 FQGNSA. The CDR3 loop is CASSIQGEGEQYF. CDR3 DNA sequence: TGTGCCAGCAGCATACAGGGGGAGGGCGAGCAGTACTTC.